Below are 26 T cell receptor beta chains sequenced from a single sample in a study of cytomegalovirus exposure and HLA in healthy donors. The PCR was carried out with 60 Vbeta primers and 13 Jbeta primers. Sequencing used immunoSEQ multiplex PCR; TCRdb keeps in-frame clones, though not all of them. The table lists approximately 100,000 clones, around 84% of them singletons, with 1.2% in the top ten. The sample consisted of PBMCs. The source of these receptors is a woman aged 18-29 years in good health and CMV-seronegative.

The chain recombines TRBV2 with TRBJ2-3; TRBD2 agrees at 7 bases. The CDR3 totals 14 residues. CDR1 and CDR2 (germline): SNHLY, FYNNEI. Trimming cost V 7 bases and J 7 bases; bases outside gene matches: 11. CDR3 in amino acids: CASKGTTNSHTQYF. The CDR3 DNA reads as TGTGCCAGCAAGGGGACTACCAACTCGCATACGCAGTATTTT.

The chain links TRBV30 to TRBJ1-3, with 9 bases lining up with TRBD1. V was pared by 1 base and J by 4 bases, with 2 bases of the junction left unmatched. Per germline, CDR1 GTSNPN and CDR2 SVGIG (reference sequence). The CDR3 covers 14 residues. Written as DNA, the CDR3 is TGTGCCTGGAGTGCGACAGGGGGAGGAAACACCATATATTTT. It codes for CAWSATGGGNTIYF.

For this clone: A junction end diverges from the germline sequence, so it may reflect a read error. The chain joins TRBV7-9 to TRBJ2-7, with 7 bases fitting TRBD2. CDR3 length equals 12 residues. Germline assignment: CDR1 SEHNR and CDR2 FQNEAQ (reference sequence). In nucleotides, the CDR3 is TGTTCCAGCAGCAGCGGGACGGACGAGCAGTACTTC. Protein product: CSSSSGTDEQYF.

V and J are TRBV28 and TRBJ2-1; 8 nucleotides match TRBD1. With V trimmed by 3 bases and J by 8 bases, 9 bases remained unmatched. The CDR3 is 15 amino acids. The germline CDR1 and CDR2 sequences are MDHEN and SYDVKM. The CDR3 loop reads CASSFPGTGFDEQFF. CDR3 bases: TGTGCCAGCAGTTTCCCCGGGACAGGTTTTGATGAGCAGTTCTTC.

The chain links TRBV6-5 to TRBJ1-5; TRBD1 agrees at 8 bases. The CDR3 contains 15 residues. Per the germline V gene, CDR1 is MNHEY and CDR2 is SVGAGI. V was pared by 5 bases and J by 7 bases, with 10 bases of the junction left unmatched. CDR3 in amino acids: CASSMGGTGNQPQHF. CDR3 bases: TGTGCCAGCAGTATGGGCGGGACAGGTAACCAGCCCCAGCATTTT.

In regard to this clone: An end of the junction does not agree with germline; a read error may underlie this. This chain links TRBV7-9 with TRBJ2-7; D gene ambiguous. Germline lookup yields CDR1 SEHNR and CDR2 FQNEAQ (reference sequence). The CDR3 loop spans 12 amino acids. This chain's CDR3 is CSSSFLTYEQYF. CDR3 DNA: TGTTCCAGCAGCTTCCTAACTTACGAGCAGTACTTC.

The chain recombines TRBV5-1 with TRBJ2-3, with TRBD2 identical over 11 bases. Trimming at V came to 7 bases and at J to 0 bases, leaving 7 bases not matched to a gene. Germline assignment: CDR1 SGHRS and CDR2 YFSETQ. The CDR3 is 16 amino acids. Written as DNA, the CDR3 is TGCGCCAGCGCCAATAGCGGGGGGGTTAGCACAGATACGCAGTATTTT. Translation: CASANSGGVSTDTQYF.

This CDR3 reads CASRPTGGGYSTQYF. In DNA form, the CDR3 reads TGTGCCAGCAGACCGACAGGGGGTGGCTATAGTACGCAGTATTTT. This rearrangement joins TRBV13 to TRBJ2-3, with TRBD1 identical over 9 bases. The CDR3 has 15 amino acids. Trimming removed 6 bases from V and 8 bases from J; junction bases left unmatched: 12. The germline CDR1 and CDR2 sequences are PRHDT and FYEKMQ (reference sequence). Complete variable domain (other parts from reference TRBV13 and TRBJ2-3): AAGVIQSPRHLIKEKRETATLKCYPIPRHDTVYWYQQGPGQDPQFLISFYEKMQSDKGSIPDRFSAQQFSDYHSELNMSSLELGDSALYFCASRPTGGGYSTQYFGPGTRLTVL.

This clone was counted a single time. The chain employs TRBV2 and TRBJ2-7; D uncertain. From germline, CDR1 is SNHLY and CDR2 FYNNEI. V dropped 5 bases and J dropped 2 bases, with 10 bases sitting between them. The CDR3 runs 13 residues. The CDR3 sequence: CASSPTIPYEQYF. As DNA, the CDR3 is TGTGCCAGCAGTCCTACTATTCCCTACGAGCAGTACTTC. Full variable domain (missing parts from reference TRBV2 and TRBJ2-7): EPEVTQTPSHQVTQMGQEVILRCVPISNHLYFYWYRQILGQKVEFLVSFYNNEISEKSEIFDDQFSVERPDGSNFTLKIRSTKLEDSAMYFCASSPTIPYEQYFGPGTRLTVT.

The genes are TRBV4-3 and TRBJ2-6; perhaps TRBD1 as D (6 bases). Trimming stripped 0 bases from V and 1 base from J, with 10 bases between. The CDR3 totals 17 residues. The germline V gene has CDR1 LGHNA and CDR2 YSLEER. CDR3 in amino acids: CASSQDHRVSGANVLTF. The CDR3 bases are TGCGCCAGCAGCCAAGACCACAGGGTGTCTGGGGCCAACGTCCTGACTTTC.

This clone was detected a few times. V usage is TRBV4-3 and J usage is TRBJ2-2; perhaps TRBD2 as D (6 bases). The CDR3 extends over 13 amino acids. CDR1 LGHNA and CDR2 YSLEER come from the germline V gene. Trimming shortened V by 4 bases and J by 4 bases, and 7 bases separated the two germline ends. CDR3 nucleotides: TGCGCCAGCAGCCTCGGGGGCACCGGGGAGCTGTTTTTT. It codes for CASSLGGTGELFF.

This clone appeared once. The V call is TRBV5-1, the J call TRBJ1-1; no clear D gene. This CDR3 is 15 amino acids long. V was cut by 0 bases and J by 2 bases, with 11 bases left in between. Germline V lookup: CDR1 SGHRS, CDR2 YFSETQ. In nucleotides, the CDR3 is TGCGCCAGCAGCTTGGGCGGGTTCGGTAACACTGAAGCTTTCTTT. It is translated as CASSLGGFGNTEAFF.

The chain employs TRBV13 and TRBJ2-2; D remains ambiguous. The CDR3 runs to 14 residues. Trimming cost V 4 bases and J 4 bases, with 10 bases left between them. Germline V lookup: CDR1 PRHDT, CDR2 FYEKMQ (reference sequence). The CDR3 nucleotides read TGTGCCAGCAGCTCCACTATGTCCACCGGGGAGCTGTTTTTT. Its protein is CASSSTMSTGELFF.

The chain recombines TRBV6-6 with TRBJ2-2; D gene uncertain. The CDR3 runs 12 residues. Per germline, CDR1 MNHNY and CDR2 SVGAGI (reference sequence). V was trimmed by 5 bases and J by 3 bases, leaving 4 bases between them. As DNA, the CDR3 is TGTGCCAGCAGTCCCTACACCGGGGAGCTGTTTTTT. This sequence encodes CASSPYTGELFF.

This clone was seen a single time. The genes are TRBV7-2 and TRBJ2-7, with 14 bases fitting TRBD2. V shed 4 bases, J shed 4 bases, and the junction held 6 bases outside the gene matches. Looked up from germline, CDR1 is SGHTA and CDR2 is FQGNSA. The CDR3 totals 16 residues. The DNA for the CDR3 is TGTGCCAGCAGCTCGGGACTAGCGGGAGATGGATACGAGCAGTACTTC. Translated: CASSSGLAGDGYEQYF.

This chain joins TRBV6-4 and TRBJ2-3; 8 bases line up with TRBD1. The trim removed 1 base at V and 1 base at J, leaving 1 base unmatched. The CDR3 extends over 15 amino acids. Germline V gene sequence: CDR1 MRHNA, CDR2 SNTAGT. CDR3 nucleotide sequence: TGTGCCAGCAGTGACTTGACAGGGGGCACAGATACGCAGTATTTT. Translation gives CASSDLTGGTDTQYF.

This clone showed up just a few times. The rearrangement links TRBV6-4 to TRBJ1-6; TRBD1 matches 8 bases. Per the germline V gene, CDR1 is MRHNA and CDR2 is SNTAGT. This CDR3 is built from 15 residues. The V gene end was trimmed by 0 bases and the J gene end by 5 bases; junction bases not matched to a gene: 0. CDR3 in DNA: TGTGCCAGCAGTGACTCGACAGGGGATAATTCACCCCTCCACTTT. Its protein product is CASSDSTGDNSPLHF.

The chain carries TRBV19 and TRBJ2-7, with TRBD1 identical over 11 bases. Unmatched junction bases numbered 8, after V lost 7 bases and J lost 3 bases. The length of the CDR3 is 15 residues. CDR1 LNHDA and CDR2 SQIVND come from the germline V gene (reference sequence). CDR3 bases: TGTGCCAGTACCCAAGGACAGGGGGCTAACTACGAGCAGTACTTC. The encoded protein is CASTQGQGANYEQYF.

This clone turned up a few times. The chain uses TRBV6-6 and TRBJ1-6; weak D call: TRBD1 (5 bases). The germline V and J ends were trimmed by 9 bases and 5 bases, with 14 bases remaining between them. The CDR3 is 14 residues long. Germline V CDR1 and CDR2: MNHNY, SVGAGI (reference sequence). The CDR3 spells CASWRDGNNSPLHF. CDR3 bases: TGTGCCAGTTGGCGGGACGGTAATAATTCACCCCTCCACTTT.

This chain joins TRBV10-2 and TRBJ2-1, with a tentative D call TRBD2 (6 bases). This CDR3 has 14 amino acids. The V and J ends lost 3 bases and 10 bases respectively, with 16 bases between them. Germline V gene data show CDR1 as WSHSY and CDR2 as SAAADI. CDR3 residues: CASSEGATSWEQFF. CDR3 nucleotides: TGCGCCAGCAGTGAAGGGGCCACTAGCTGGGAGCAGTTCTTC.

The chain joins TRBV6-5 to TRBJ2-7, with D unclear. Trimming stripped 3 bases from V and 5 bases from J, with 5 bases between. From germline, CDR1 is MNHEY and CDR2 SVGAGI. CDR3 size: 11 residues. CDR3 sequence reads: CASSYYNEQYF. CDR3 in DNA: TGTGCCAGCAGTTATTATAACGAGCAGTACTTC.

This chain connects TRBV7-3 to TRBJ2-7, with a tentative D call TRBD2 (6 bases). The V end lost 5 bases, the J end lost 3 bases, and 29 bases lay between the germline ends. The CDR3 is 19 residues long. CDR1 SGHTA and CDR2 FQGTGA come from the germline V gene. The chain's CDR3 is CASSITGTSHSPSYYEQYF. The CDR3 DNA is TGTGCCAGCAGCATCACCGGGACTTCCCATAGCCCGTCTTACTACGAGCAGTACTTC.

CDR3 in DNA: TGTGCCAGCAGTGGGGCTGAGACCTACGAGCAGTACTTC. This sequence encodes CASSGAETYEQYF. V is TRBV2 and J is TRBJ2-7; D gene ambiguous. The V gene's germline CDR1 is SNHLY and CDR2 FYNNEI. CDR3 length: 13 amino acids. The V and J ends lost 4 bases and 2 bases respectively, with 9 bases between them.

The chain recombines TRBV11-1 with TRBJ2-5; TRBD2 matches 7 bases. V shed 4 bases, J shed 0 bases, and the junction held 2 bases outside the gene matches. The length of the CDR3 is 14 residues. Germline V gene lookup returns CDR1 SGHAT and CDR2 FQDESV (reference sequence). The CDR3 sequence is CASSWLADQETQYF. The DNA for the CDR3 is TGTGCCAGCAGCTGGCTAGCGGACCAAGAGACCCAGTACTTC.

The chain is built from TRBV7-3 and TRBJ1-2; 8 nucleotides align to TRBD1. This CDR3 spans 13 amino acids. The V gene end was trimmed by 5 bases and the J gene end by 5 bases; junction bases not matched to a gene: 4. Germline loops: CDR1 SGHTA, CDR2 FQGTGA. The chain's CDR3 is CASSPDREYGYTF. The DNA of the CDR3 is TGTGCCAGCAGCCCGGACAGGGAGTATGGCTACACCTTC.

This chain connects TRBV12-5 to TRBJ1-5; D is uncertain. Trimming removed 6 bases at V and 9 bases at J, with 12 bases between. CDR1 LGHNT and CDR2 FRNRAP come from the germline V gene. The CDR3 loop spans 12 amino acids. CDR3 DNA: TGTGCTAGTGGACTTAATCGGGGGCCCCAGCATTTT. It yields the protein CASGLNRGPQHF.